Reported below is one T cell receptor beta chain. The record originates from a study of blood T cell repertoires in COVID-19. For the study at large: Samples came from the United States, Italy and Spain, spanning acute and convalescent COVID-19. Sources were T cells, B-cell-depleted T cells, or PBMCs; the material itself was cDNA or gDNA.

Authors' analysis steps: Reference gene primer amplification gave estimated nucleated cell counts. Produced via immunoSEQ multiplex PCR; TCRdb's table is partial and in-frame only. The DNA was the basis for D and trimming; V, J and clone size are from that table. This table has some 170,000 clones, more than 70% appearing once. The CDR3 has 17 amino acids. Sequenced input: peripheral blood. The chain links TRBV12-2 to TRBJ2-1; the listed D gene, TRBD2, was not tested against the DNA. TRBV12-2 is a pseudogene locus. The origin of this receptor is an older woman with acute or convalescent COVID-19. The CDR3 is CASRLAPGAGEDNEQFF. The CDR3 DNA follows: TGTGCAAGTCGCTTGGCCCCCGGTGCGGGAGAAGACAATGAGCAGTTCTTC.